This passage covers 6 T cell receptor beta chains from one sample sequenced in a study of cytomegalovirus exposure and HLA in healthy donors. It was with 60 Vbeta and 13 Jbeta primers that the PCR ran. The repertoire was sequenced with immunoSEQ multiplex PCR; TCRdb's copy has only in-frame clones and lacks some. The sample carries a few hundred thousand clones, roughly 80% recorded once. The sequencing input was PBMCs. The receptors were sampled from a girl aged 2-10 years in good health and CMV-seronegative.

The chain couples TRBV19 to TRBJ2-1, with D unresolved. V lost 6 bases, J lost 2 bases, and 11 bases lay in between. From germline, CDR1 is LNHDA and CDR2 SQIVND (reference sequence). The CDR3 spans 14 residues. The CDR3, as DNA: TGTGCCAGTAGATCGGTTGTTCCCTACAATGAGCAGTTCTTC. This codes for CASRSVVPYNEQFF. The full variable domain, in which reference TRBV19 and TRBJ2-1 provide the parts outside the CDR3, is DGGITQSPKYLFRKEGQNVTLSCEQNLNHDAMYWYRQDPGQGLRLIYYSQIVNDFQKGDIAEGYSVSREKKESFPLTVTSAQKNPTAFYLCASRSVVPYNEQFFGPGTRLTVL.

V and J are TRBV5-5 and TRBJ1-1; no clear D gene. This CDR3 region has 15 residues. CDR1 and CDR2 (germline): SGHKS, YYEKEE (reference sequence). Trimming pared 3 bases from V and 4 bases from J, leaving 16 bases between. Here the CDR3 reads CASSYFLAEFTEAFF. The DNA for the CDR3 is TGTGCCAGCAGCTATTTCCTAGCAGAATTCACTGAAGCTTTCTTT.

This rearrangement joins TRBV7-9 to TRBJ1-1; possible D gene TRBD1, 5 bases. The CDR3 extends over 14 amino acids. Trimming stripped 2 bases from V and 4 bases from J, with 11 bases between. The germline V gene encodes CDR1 SEHNR and CDR2 FQNEAQ (reference sequence). CDR3 in amino acids: CASSLQGTGTEAFF. In DNA, the CDR3 is TGTGCCAGCAGCTTACAGGGAACTGGCACTGAAGCTTTCTTT.

This clone was observed once. The chain combines TRBV29-1 with TRBJ1-2; no definite D call. The V gene's germline CDR1 is SQVTM and CDR2 ANQGSEA. Deletions cut 4 bases from V and 4 bases from J, with 16 bases between. The CDR3 is 14 amino acids. CDR3 sequence: CSVAPPGSLYGYTF. The CDR3 DNA reads as TGCAGCGTTGCTCCGCCGGGGAGTCTCTATGGCTACACCTTC.

V gene TRBV6-4 combines with J gene TRBJ2-3; TRBD1 matches 8 bases. CDR3 length: 14 amino acids. Germline values: CDR1 MRHNA, CDR2 SNTAGT. The J segment lost 6 bases and the V segment lost 5 bases, leaving 7 bases of the junction unmatched. The CDR3 nucleotides are TGTGCCAGCAGTAACAGGGGGAACGGGGATACGCAGTATTTT. It specifies CASSNRGNGDTQYF.

The chain employs TRBV18 and TRBJ2-7; D may be TRBD1 (5 bases). This CDR3 is built from 13 residues. Germline V gene data show CDR1 as KGHSH and CDR2 as LQKENI. V was pared by 1 base and J by 6 bases, with 10 bases between. The CDR3 reads CASSPRRESEQYF. In DNA, the CDR3 is TGTGCCAGCTCACCACGCAGGGAATCCGAGCAGTACTTC.